This is a list of T cell receptor beta chains from one sample in a study of cytomegalovirus exposure and HLA in healthy donors. Assay used: immunoSEQ multiplex PCR; TCRdb lists only in-frame clones, some missing. The data hold 180,000 or so clones, with just under 80% observed a single time. Material for sequencing was PBMCs. The receptor set was obtained from a female donor in good health and CMV-seronegative. Each CDR3 is given with its conserved first and last residue. D genes are given only for firm matches. Size is omitted from some rows. Given values are once, few, many or a class for expanded clones.

clone_size,d_call,j_call,v_call,cdr3_nt,cdr3_aa
.,.,TRBJ2-2,TRBV5-1,TGCGCCAGCAGCTTGGGGAGCGGAGCGGGTTACACCGGGGAGCTGTTTTTT,CASSLGSGAGYTGELFF
few,TRBD2,TRBJ2-1,TRBV7-2,TGTGCCAGCAGCTTAACGCTTTCTCTAGCGGCTGAGCAGTTCTTC,CASSLTLSLAAEQFF
.,.,TRBJ1-4,TRBV27,TGTGCCAGCAGTTTTAGGGGAGGGGAAAAACTGTTTTTT,CASSFRGGEKLFF
.,TRBD2,TRBJ2-1,TRBV4-1,TGCGCCAGCAGCCGGAGCGGGGGGGCCTACAATGAGCAGTTCTTC,CASSRSGGAYNEQFF
.,TRBD1,TRBJ2-7,TRBV19,TGTGCCAGTGGGGACAGGGGATACGAGCAGTACTTC,CASGDRGYEQYF
.,TRBD1,TRBJ2-7,TRBV7-6,TGTGCCAGCAGCGTACTACCGGGACAGTCCTACGAGCAGTACTTC,CASSVLPGQSYEQYF
.,.,TRBJ2-7,TRBV16,TGTGCCAGCAGCCAATCGTTTGTCACCCAGGACTTC,CASSQSFVTQDF
.,.,TRBJ1-2,TRBV18,TGTGCCAGCTCACCGACCGAAGGACAGCCATCAGTCTTC,CASSPTEGQPSVF
.,TRBD2,TRBJ2-3,TRBV6-1,TGTGCCAGCAGTGAACGAGCGGGGGGTGGAGATACGCAGTATTTT,CASSERAGGGDTQYF
once,.,TRBJ2-7,TRBV5-1,TGCGCCAGCAGCTTGATCCAGGGTATCTTTTACGAGCAGTACTTC,CASSLIQGIFYEQYF
.,TRBD2,TRBJ2-5,TRBV7-6,TGTGCCAGCAGCTTAGGCGGGAGGGCAGAGACCCAGTACTTC,CASSLGGRAETQYF
.,TRBD2,TRBJ2-7,TRBV4-1,TGCGCCAGCAGCCTGGGACTAGTTCAGTCCGAGCAGTACTTC,CASSLGLVQSEQYF
few,TRBD1,TRBJ2-5,TRBV19,TGTGCCAGTAGTGGCACAGGGGGCCGGGAGACCCAGTACTTC,CASSGTGGRETQYF
.,.,TRBJ1-1,TRBV5-6,TGTGCCAGCAGCGTCGACAGGAACACTGAAGCTTTCTTT,CASSVDRNTEAFF
few,TRBD2,TRBJ2-5,TRBV28,TGTGCCAGCAGTTCCCTAGCGGGAGGGCTCCAAGAGACCCAGTACTTC,CASSSLAGGLQETQYF
few,.,TRBJ1-1,TRBV29-1,TGCAGCGTTGTCCCACCCGGCGGGGCTTGGGTAGCTTTCTTT,CSVVPPGGAWVAFF
.,TRBD1,TRBJ2-1,TRBV5-5,TGTGCCAGCAGCAACTACCGGGACAGGGACAATGAGCAGTTCTTC,CASSNYRDRDNEQFF
.,.,TRBJ2-3,TRBV27,TGTGCCAGCAGTTTGGCCTTTGGCACAGATACGCAGTATTTT,CASSLAFGTDTQYF
.,TRBD2,TRBJ2-5,TRBV18,TGTGCCAGCTCACCACCGTCTAGCGGGAGAAAGGGGGCCCAGTACTTC,CASSPPSSGRKGAQYF
.,TRBD2,TRBJ2-7,TRBV27,TGTGCCAGCAGTTTGGGGACTAGCGGGATCTACGAGCAGTACTTC,CASSLGTSGIYEQYF
few,.,TRBJ2-3,TRBV6-5,TGTGCCAGCACCGAACCGGGACTGGGTACGCAGTATTTT,CASTEPGLGTQYF
.,.,TRBJ2-3,TRBV7-2,TGTGCCAGCAGCTTCCTACTAGCCGCGGATACGCAGTATTTT,CASSFLLAADTQYF
.,.,TRBJ1-5,TRBV7-2,TGTGCCAGCAGCTCGGACACCCAGCCCCAGCATTTT,CASSSDTQPQHF
once,.,TRBJ1-2,TRBV2,TGTGCCAGCAGTTCCGGGGGAGCTCGCCTCTATGGCTACACCTTC,CASSSGGARLYGYTF
few,TRBD1,TRBJ2-5,TRBV6-5,TGTGCCACCGGGACAGAACAAGAGACCCAGTACTTC,CATGTEQETQYF
.,TRBD1,TRBJ1-1,TRBV27,TGTGCCAGCAGTTTAGCAGGGGGCCACTTTAGCACTGAAGCTTTCTTT,CASSLAGGHFSTEAFF
.,.,TRBJ1-5,TRBV10-3,TGTGCCACCAGTGAAAAGGGGGTCGGTCAGCCCCAGCATTTT,CATSEKGVGQPQHF